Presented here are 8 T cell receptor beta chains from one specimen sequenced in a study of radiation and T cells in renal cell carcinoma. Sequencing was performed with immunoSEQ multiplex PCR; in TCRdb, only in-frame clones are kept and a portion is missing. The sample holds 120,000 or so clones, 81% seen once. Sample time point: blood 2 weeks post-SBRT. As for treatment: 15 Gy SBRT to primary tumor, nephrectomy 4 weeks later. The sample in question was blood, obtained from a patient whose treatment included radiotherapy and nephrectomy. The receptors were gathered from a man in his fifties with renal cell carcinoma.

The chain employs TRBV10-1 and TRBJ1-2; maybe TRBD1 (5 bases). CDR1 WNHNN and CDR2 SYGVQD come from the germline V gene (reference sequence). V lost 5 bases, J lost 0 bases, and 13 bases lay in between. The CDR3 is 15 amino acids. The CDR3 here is CASSTQGKANYGYTF. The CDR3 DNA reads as TGCGCCAGCAGTACGCAGGGCAAAGCTAACTATGGCTACACCTTC.

The chain's CDR3 is CASSLGQGINYGYTF. The CDR3 DNA is TGTGCCAGCAGCTTAGGGCAGGGGATCAACTATGGCTACACCTTC. The genes are TRBV7-2 and TRBJ1-2; D is perhaps TRBD1 (6 bases). Per germline, CDR1 SGHTA and CDR2 FQGNSA. V was clipped by 1 base and J by 2 bases, with 11 bases between them. This CDR3 region has 15 residues.

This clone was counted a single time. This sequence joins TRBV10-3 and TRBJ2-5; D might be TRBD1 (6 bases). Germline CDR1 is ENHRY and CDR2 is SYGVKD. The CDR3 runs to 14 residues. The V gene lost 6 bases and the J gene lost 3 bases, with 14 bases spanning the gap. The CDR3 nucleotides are TGTGCCATCAGCGAAGGACCAGGGGAAGAGACCCAGTACTTC. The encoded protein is CAISEGPGEETQYF.

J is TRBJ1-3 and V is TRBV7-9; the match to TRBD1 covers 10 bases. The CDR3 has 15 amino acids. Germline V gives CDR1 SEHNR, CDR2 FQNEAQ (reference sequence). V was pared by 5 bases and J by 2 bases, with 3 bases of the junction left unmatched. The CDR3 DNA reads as TGTGCCAGCAGCCGGGACAGGGGCACTGGAAACACCATATATTTT. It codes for CASSRDRGTGNTIYF.

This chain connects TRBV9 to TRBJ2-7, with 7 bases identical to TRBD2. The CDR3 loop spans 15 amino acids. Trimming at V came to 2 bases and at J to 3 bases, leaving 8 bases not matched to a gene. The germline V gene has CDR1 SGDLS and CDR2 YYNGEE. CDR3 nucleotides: TGTGCCAGCAGCGTTGAAGCAGCGGGGAACTACGAGCAGTACTTC. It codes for CASSVEAAGNYEQYF.

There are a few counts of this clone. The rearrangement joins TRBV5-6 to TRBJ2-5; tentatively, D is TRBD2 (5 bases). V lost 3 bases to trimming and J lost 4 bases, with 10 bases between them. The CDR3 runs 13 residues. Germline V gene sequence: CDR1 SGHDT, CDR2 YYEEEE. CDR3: CASSSRGLETQYF. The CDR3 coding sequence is TGTGCCAGCAGCTCCAGAGGGTTAGAGACCCAGTACTTC.

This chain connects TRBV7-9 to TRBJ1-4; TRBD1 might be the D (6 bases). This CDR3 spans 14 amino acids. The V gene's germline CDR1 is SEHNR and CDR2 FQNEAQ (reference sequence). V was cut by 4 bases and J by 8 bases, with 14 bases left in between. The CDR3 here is CASSSNRVAEKLFF. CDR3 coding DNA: TGTGCCAGCAGCTCGAACAGGGTTGCCGAAAAACTGTTTTTT.

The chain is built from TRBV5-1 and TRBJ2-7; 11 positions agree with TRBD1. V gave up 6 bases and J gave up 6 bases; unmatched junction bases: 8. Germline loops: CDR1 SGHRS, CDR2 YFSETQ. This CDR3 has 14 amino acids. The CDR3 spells CASTLGGQGGEQYF. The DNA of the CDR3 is TGCGCCAGCACCCTGGGGGGACAGGGGGGCGAGCAGTACTTC.